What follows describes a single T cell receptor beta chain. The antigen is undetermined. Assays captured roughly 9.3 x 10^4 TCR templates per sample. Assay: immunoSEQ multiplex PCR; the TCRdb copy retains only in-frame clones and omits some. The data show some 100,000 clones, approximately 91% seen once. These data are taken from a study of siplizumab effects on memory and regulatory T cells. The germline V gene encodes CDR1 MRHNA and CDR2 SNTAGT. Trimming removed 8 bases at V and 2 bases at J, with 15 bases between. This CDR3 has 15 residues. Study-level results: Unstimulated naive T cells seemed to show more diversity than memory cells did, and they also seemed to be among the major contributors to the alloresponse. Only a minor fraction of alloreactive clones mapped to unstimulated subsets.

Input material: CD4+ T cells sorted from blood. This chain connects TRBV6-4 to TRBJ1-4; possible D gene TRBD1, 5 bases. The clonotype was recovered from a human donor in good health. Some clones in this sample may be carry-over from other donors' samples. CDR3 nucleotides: TGTGCCAGCTTGTGTCGGGGGTACACTAATGAAAAACTGTTTTTT. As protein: CASLCRGYTNEKLFF.